This T cell receptor beta chain was identified in a study of blood T cells in healthy people across ages. The overall study: Template switching picked up about one barcoded beta molecule for each two T cells.

The ends were cut back, 4 bases at V and 2 bases at J, with 3 bases in the middle. This CDR3 has 11 amino acids. CDR1 is SQVTM, CDR2 ANQGSEA, per germline. As regards this clonotype: Its target is unknown.

Study-level findings and limits: The diversity estimates, figures obtained from one million T cells, were considered underestimates.

With a J-beta primer mix and a sample-barcoded 5' primer, a second PCR ran 7 to 11 cycles. TCRdb recomputed calls from the 5' RACE reads with MiXCR, one row per CDR3 protein. The sample consists of 1.5 million to 2 million distinct CDR3 sequences, 28% of them appearing once. Each donor supplied roughly 9 milliliters of peripheral blood. The sample taken for sequencing was blood. The receptor's source is a woman in her 30s in good health. The chain couples TRBV29-1 to TRBJ2-1; D is unresolved. The CDR3 region is CSVAAYNEQFF. CDR3 DNA: TGCAGCGTTGCCGCCTACAATGAGCAGTTCTTC.